Listed below are T cell receptor beta chains from one sample, sequenced in a study of T cell responses to AZD1222 COVID-19 vaccine. Some clones are missing from TCRdb's copy, which holds only in-frame ones; the method was immunoSEQ multiplex PCR. The data hold some 100,000 clones, with roughly nine tenths observed a single time. This specimen consisted of peripheral blood, obtained on day 0 of AZD1222 vaccination. The receptors originated from an adult in good health. Each CDR3 is given with its conserved first and last residue. The D gene is left open where the match is weak. Rows give clone size only sometimes, using once, few, many, or a class for an expanded clone.

d_call clone_size j_call v_call cdr3_nt cdr3_aa
. . TRBJ1-3 TRBV7-9 TGTGCCAGCAGCTCCCCCGGGCCTTCATTGGGGAACACCATATATTTT CASSSPGPSLGNTIYF
. . TRBJ1-2 TRBV5-4 TGTGCCAGCAGCTTGGACCTCTTGGGCTATGGCTACACCTTC CASSLDLLGYGYTF
. . TRBJ2-1 TRBV29-1 TGCAGCGTCGCGGACAGTAATGAGCAGTTCTTC CSVADSNEQFF
. . TRBJ1-5 TRBV11-2 TGTGCCAGCAGCGTAGGGGGGGGCTATCAGCCCCAGCATTTT CASSVGGGYQPQHF
. . TRBJ2-7 TRBV19 TGTGCCAGTAGTCCGACACCGGGGGACGAGCAGTACTTC CASSPTPGDEQYF
TRBD1 few TRBJ1-2 TRBV4-1 TGCGCCAGCAGCCTCGGGACAGGGGCTACTATCTATGGCTACACCTTC CASSLGTGATIYGYTF
TRBD1 . TRBJ2-1 TRBV18 TGTGCCAGCTCTCCCGGGACAGGGGACTACAATGAGCAGTTCTTC CASSPGTGDYNEQFF
TRBD2 few TRBJ2-3 TRBV5-4 TGTGCCAGCAGCCAGACGGGGGCGGGAGGGCCAAGTACGCAGTATTTT CASSQTGAGGPSTQYF
TRBD1 . TRBJ1-2 TRBV6-5 TGTGCCAGCAGTACGGCCCGGGACAGGCCCTATGGCTACACCTTC CASSTARDRPYGYTF
. . TRBJ2-7 TRBV14 TGTGCCAGCAGCCAAGAGAGGAGCGGCAGGGGATACGAGCAGTACTTC CASSQERSGRGYEQYF
. . TRBJ2-2 TRBV9 TGTGCCAGCAGCGTAGGCCAGCCGTCCTTGAACACCGGGGAGCTGTTTTTT CASSVGQPSLNTGELFF
TRBD2 medium-sized TRBJ2-3 TRBV2 TGTGCCAGCAGTTCTGCGGCTAGCGGGGGATCCACAGATACGCAGTATTTT CASSSAASGGSTDTQYF
TRBD1 . TRBJ2-7 TRBV3-1/TRBV3-2 TGTGCCAGCAGCCTTGAGGGTGGCAGGGGGTCCTACGAGCAGTACTTC CASSLEGGRGSYEQYF
. . TRBJ2-1 TRBV6-5 TGTGCCAGCAGTTACTCGATGGCTACTCGGCAGTTCTTC CASSYSMATRQFF
TRBD1 . TRBJ2-7 TRBV5-1 TGCGCCAGCAGCTCCGGGACAGGTCTCTACGAGCAGTACTTC CASSSGTGLYEQYF
. few TRBJ1-1 TRBV28 TGTGCCAGCAGTTTATACGGAGCTATGAACACTGAAGCTTTCTTT CASSLYGAMNTEAFF
. . TRBJ1-1 TRBV4-2 TGTGCCAGCAGCCTATCATCCCGGTCCCTGAACACTGAAGCTTTCTTT CASSLSSRSLNTEAFF
. . TRBJ1-1 TRBV7-3 TGTGCCAGCAGTACAGACGGGAACACTGAAGCTTTCTTT CASSTDGNTEAFF
. . TRBJ1-4 TRBV5-1 TGCGCCAGCAGCCTGGAAGGAGCAACTAATGAAAAACTGTTTTTT CASSLEGATNEKLFF
. . TRBJ1-2 TRBV24-1 TGTGCCACCAGTGATACCCGGGACATTCATGGCTACACCTTC CATSDTRDIHGYTF
. . TRBJ2-5 TRBV5-6 TGTGCCAGCAGCTTGCGGCGGGCCCAAGAGACCCAGTACTTC CASSLRRAQETQYF
. . TRBJ1-2 TRBV7-2 TGTGCCAGCAGCTTACCGAGCTACTATGGCTACACCTTC CASSLPSYYGYTF
. . TRBJ2-3 TRBV3-1/TRBV3-2 TGTGCCAGCAGCCAATCGGGAGCTGCAGATACGCAGTATTTT CASSQSGAADTQYF
. . TRBJ2-3 TRBV7-3 TGTGCCAGCAGCCCAGGAGTCGGGACAGATACGCAGTATTTT CASSPGVGTDTQYF
TRBD1 . TRBJ1-1 TRBV6-4 TGTGCCAGCAGCCGCTCAGGGGGCGAAACTGAAGCTTTCTTT CASSRSGGETEAFF
TRBD1 . TRBJ1-1 TRBV11-3 TGTGCCAGCAGCTTCCACACAGGGGGCGTTGGAGAAGCTTTCTTT CASSFHTGGVGEAFF
. once TRBJ1-3 TRBV3-1/TRBV3-2 TGTGCCAGCAGCCAAGGTGTACATAGGGCAGTCTCTGGAAACACCATATATTTT CASSQGVHRAVSGNTIYF